This T cell receptor (beta chain) derives from a study of CD8 T cells in Susac syndrome. Looking at the study overall: Among the sequenced Susac syndrome patients, over five had active disease while 8 or 9 were in remission. Blood was drawn from patients with Susac syndrome. At that point, they were therapy-naive, on corticosteroids, or on intravenous immunoglobulin alone.

From blood CD8+ and CD4+ T cells, the TCR beta chain was sequenced. V lost 4 bases and J 0 bases, leaving 9 bases between the germline ends. The CDR3 consists of 14 residues. Germline V CDR1 and CDR2: SGHDT, YYEEEE. Random hexamers primed reverse transcription of about 0.45 to 1 ug RNA. Multiplex PCR with immunoSEQ amplified the TCR beta CDR3 across 54 Vbeta and 13 Jbeta. MiXCR, applied by TCRdb to the immunoSEQ multiplex PCR reads, yields one record per CDR3 protein. The sample lists roughly 89,000 distinct CDR3 sequences, roughly 96% occurring once. The sequence derives from a human donor with Susac syndrome. Sequenced material: CD8+ T cells from PBMCs. The genes are TRBV5-6 and TRBJ2-3; D remains unclear. CDR3 coding DNA: TGTGCCAGCAGCCCGGATTCTAGCACAGATACGCAGTATTTT. Amino acids: CASSPDSSTDTQYF.